This T cell receptor (beta chain) comes out of a study of blood T cell repertoires in COVID-19. The overall study: The samples span acute and convalescent COVID-19 from the United States, Italy and Spain.

Seattle-derived patients entered the study during active infection and were followed longitudinally. The trim removed 10 bases at V and 5 bases at J, leaving 10 bases unmatched. CDR3 length equals 14 residues. CDR1 and CDR2 (germline): SNHLY, FYNNEI. Assay used: immunoSEQ multiplex PCR; TCRdb lists only in-frame clones, some missing. The data hold approximately 150,000 clones, with less than 85% observed a single time. The origin of this receptor is a woman aged 55-69 years with COVID-19, enrolled during active disease. The sequencing sample was made of peripheral blood. The chain recombines TRBV2 with TRBJ2-1, with TRBD2 matching 8 bases. The CDR3, as DNA: TGTGCCACCAAACTAGCGGACCTAAACAATGAGCAGTTCTTC. Protein: CATKLADLNNEQFF.